The clone carrying this T cell receptor (beta chain) occurred many times. What it binds is unknown. The entry originates in a study of T cells in Graves' hyperthyroidism and ophthalmopathy. Study at large: At initial diagnosis, before any treatment had begun, peripheral blood was obtained. Study results and limitations: Ophthalmopathy was separated from stable hyperthyroidism by a 13 V-J model. Blood shared most expanded thyroid clonotypes above 0.001.

When hyperthyroidism was first diagnosed, the blood sample was taken, preceding any ophthalmopathy symptoms. Regions amplified from RNA transcripts were the TCR beta CDR3 regions. Primed by the HTBI set, a first-round RT-PCR was run on the TCR CDR3. TCRdb recomputed calls from the multiplex PCR reads with MiXCR, one row per CDR3 protein. The sample consists of 600,000 to 850,000 distinct CDR3 sequences, around a sixth of them appearing once. This CDR3 is built from 17 residues. V lost 3 bases, J lost 0 bases, and 16 bases lay in between. CDR1 and CDR2 from the germline V gene are SGHRS and YFSETQ. The TCR comes from a woman aged 50 to 65 with Graves' hyperthyroidism that later progressed to Graves' ophthalmopathy. The V call is TRBV5-1, the J call TRBJ1-5, with D perhaps TRBD1 (6 bases). What was sequenced was blood. CDR3 sequence (DNA): TGCGCCAGCAGCTCCGGGACACCACGGTATAGCAATCAGCCCCAGCATTTT. Its protein is CASSSGTPRYSNQPQHF. Combining the CDR3 with reference TRBV5-1 and TRBJ1-5 gives the whole variable domain KAGVTQTPRYLIKTRGQQVTLSCSPISGHRSVSWYQQTPGQGLQFLFEYFSETQRNKGNFPGRFSGRQFSNSRSEMNVSTLELGDSALYLCASSSGTPRYSNQPQHFGDGTRLSIL.